Below, one T cell receptor (beta chain) is given with its context. CDR1 SNHLY and CDR2 FYNNEI come from the germline V gene. This CDR3 has 13 amino acids. The germline V and J ends were trimmed by 7 bases and 6 bases, with 15 bases remaining between them. Measured with immunoSEQ multiplex PCR; TCRdb has only the in-frame clones, and not every one. The sample holds 190,000 or so clones, approximately 93% seen once. The record originates from a study of T cell responses to AZD1222 COVID-19 vaccine. The clonotype was recovered from an adult who received the AZD1222 COVID-19 vaccine. The sequenced sample was peripheral blood, obtained 28 days after the second AZD1222 dose. The chain links TRBV2 to TRBJ1-2; D is ambiguous. The CDR3 sequence is CASKRPAYDGYTF. In DNA form, the CDR3 reads TGTGCCAGCAAGAGGCCAGCTTACGATGGCTACACCTTC.